One and the same sample provided the 26 T cell receptor beta chains below, sequenced in a study of blood T cell repertoires in COVID-19. Sequencing was performed with immunoSEQ multiplex PCR; in TCRdb, only in-frame clones are kept and a portion is missing. The sample contains some 50,000 clones, 90% of which appear only once. What was sequenced was peripheral blood. These receptor sequences come from a man in his forties or fifties with acute or convalescent COVID-19.

The V call is TRBV27, the J call TRBJ2-3; 7 bases fit TRBD2. The CDR3 loop spans 15 amino acids. V shed 2 bases and J 0 bases; nucleotides not matched to a gene: 2. Germline CDR1 and CDR2: MNHEY and SMNVEV (reference sequence). The CDR3 DNA follows: TGTGCCAGCAGTTTACCTAGCGGAAGCACAGATACGCAGTATTTT. Protein: CASSLPSGSTDTQYF.

This clone has more than one count but fewer than ten. The rearrangement links TRBV3-1 (or the pseudogene TRBV3-2) to TRBJ1-1; no clear D. The CDR3 contains 13 residues. V was cut by 7 bases and J by 0 bases, with 9 bases left in between. Per germline, CDR1 LGHDT and CDR2 YNNKEL (reference sequence). CDR3 amino acids: CASTADLNTEAFF. The CDR3 coding sequence is TGTGCCAGCACTGCGGATCTGAACACTGAAGCTTTCTTT.

The V call is TRBV2, the J call TRBJ2-5; D perhaps matches TRBD1 (6 bases). Germline CDR1 and CDR2: SNHLY and FYNNEI. The CDR3 contains 15 residues. V was shortened by 6 bases and J by 7 bases, with 21 bases between the two germline ends. The CDR3: CASRGPGQRTGTQYF. CDR3 bases: TGTGCCAGCAGAGGCCCGGGACAAAGGACCGGGACCCAGTACTTC. The whole variable domain, remainder taken from reference TRBV2 and TRBJ2-5, is EPEVTQTPSHQVTQMGQEVILRCVPISNHLYFYWYRQILGQKVEFLVSFYNNEISEKSEIFDDQFSVERPDGSNFTLKIRSTKLEDSAMYFCASRGPGQRTGTQYFGPGTRLLVL.

The DNA of the CDR3 is TGTGCCAGCAGCCAAGTTCAGGACTCGGAGCAGTTCTTC. Its protein product is CASSQVQDSEQFF. V usage is TRBV14 and J usage is TRBJ2-1, with a tentative D call TRBD2 (5 bases). Germline CDR1 is SGHDN and CDR2 is FVKESK. CDR3 length: 13 residues. V was trimmed by 1 base and J by 10 bases, leaving 11 bases between them.

For the CDR3, the DNA is TGTGCCAGCAGCCGACGGGAGGGGGGATACGATTTAAATGGCTACACCTTC. It translates to CASSRREGGYDLNGYTF. This chain joins TRBV4-2 and TRBJ1-2, with a tentative D call TRBD1 (6 bases). The germline gives CDR1 LGHNA, CDR2 YNFKEQ. The CDR3 is 17 residues long. The ends were cut back, 4 bases at V and 6 bases at J, with 24 bases in the middle.

Turning to this clone: At one end, the junction sequence differs from germline, possibly due to a read error. The chain has TRBV19 and TRBJ2-7, with D perhaps matching TRBD2 (5 bases). The CDR3 has 9 residues. Germline-derived CDR1 and CDR2 are LNHDA and SQIVND (reference sequence). Here the CDR3 DNA reads TGTGCCAGTAGTATTAATCGGGGTTTC. Protein: CASSINRGF.

The chain has TRBV5-8 and TRBJ2-3; no definite D call. This CDR3 is built from 15 residues. V gave up 4 bases and J gave up 0 bases, with 12 bases separating them. Germline assignment: CDR1 SGHTS and CDR2 YDEGEE. The CDR3 loop reads CASSTAVTSTDTQYF. The CDR3 coding sequence is TGTGCCAGCAGCACTGCTGTTACTAGCACAGATACGCAGTATTTT.

The V gene is TRBV5-1, the J gene TRBJ2-1, with 10 bases aligning to TRBD2. CDR3 length equals 16 residues. The germline V gene encodes CDR1 SGHRS and CDR2 YFSETQ. J lost 8 bases, V lost 3 bases, and 11 bases had no gene match. For the CDR3, the DNA is TGCGCCAGCAGCTCTGAACCTAGCGGGAGTTTGTATGAGCAGTTCTTC. Its protein is CASSSEPSGSLYEQFF.

This rearrangement joins TRBV10-3 to TRBJ1-1; D remains unclear. Between the trimmed V and J ends, which lost 10 bases and 2 bases, there was a span of 11 bases. This CDR3 region has 12 residues. The V gene's germline CDR1 is ENHRY and CDR2 SYGVKD. The CDR3 reads CATKPENTEAFF. In DNA, the CDR3 is TGTGCCACAAAACCAGAAAACACTGAAGCTTTCTTT.

CDR3 residues: CASSYVRTEAFF. CDR3 bases: TGTGCCAGCAGCTACGTGAGGACTGAAGCTTTCTTT. This chain joins TRBV12-3 or TRBV12-4 and TRBJ1-1, with D hard to call. The CDR3 has 12 residues. V was clipped by 6 bases and J by 5 bases, with 10 bases between them.

This rearrangement joins TRBV6-5 to TRBJ2-2, with TRBD2 identical over 11 bases. V gave up 6 bases and J gave up 2 bases; unmatched junction bases: 2. Germline values: CDR1 MNHEY, CDR2 SVGAGI. The CDR3 loop spans 15 amino acids. This chain's CDR3 is CASSGLAGNTGELFF. DNA for the CDR3: TGTGCCAGCAGCGGACTAGCGGGTAACACCGGGGAGCTGTTTTTT.

V gene TRBV5-6 combines with J gene TRBJ1-5; 10 nucleotides align to TRBD1. Unmatched junction bases numbered 5, after V lost 3 bases and J lost 5 bases. Germline V lookup: CDR1 SGHDT, CDR2 YYEEEE. The CDR3 spans 15 residues. The CDR3 loop reads CASSSGQGMDQPQHF. The CDR3 bases are TGTGCCAGCAGCTCGGGACAGGGGATGGATCAGCCCCAGCATTTT.

The chain uses TRBV5-1 and TRBJ2-2; TRBD2 aligns across 11 bases. J gave up 6 bases and V 7 bases, and 8 bases lay outside the gene matches. Germline CDR1 is SGHRS and CDR2 is YFSETQ. This CDR3 has 15 residues. The CDR3 bases are TGCGCCAGCGGTCGCACTAGCGGGAGTCCCGGGGAGCTGTTTTTT. Translated, it gives CASGRTSGSPGELFF.

The V and J genes are TRBV19 and TRBJ2-7; 11 nucleotides match TRBD2. V dropped 9 bases and J dropped 4; count of bases not matched to a gene: 2. The CDR3 is 12 residues long. CDR1 is LNHDA and CDR2 is SQIVND in the germline V gene (reference sequence). CDR3 region: CASGLAGYEQYF. The CDR3 DNA sequence: TGTGCCAGCGGACTAGCGGGTTACGAGCAGTACTTC.

The chain has TRBV11-2 and TRBJ1-1; D perhaps matches TRBD1 (6 bases). The V gene lost 3 bases and the J gene lost 8 bases, with 13 bases spanning the gap. The CDR3 consists of 13 residues. The germline CDR1 and CDR2 sequences are SGHAT and FQNNGV. The CDR3 nucleotides read TGTGCCAGCAGCTTCAGAGGGGGAATAGAAGCTTTCTTT. Translated: CASSFRGGIEAFF.

The chain carries TRBV25-1 and TRBJ2-3, with a possible D match to TRBD2 (6 bases). V was trimmed by 0 bases and J by 0 bases, leaving 10 bases between them. CDR3 length: 16 amino acids. Germline loops: CDR1 MGHDK, CDR2 SYGVNS. CDR3 in DNA: TGTGCCAGCAGTGAATATGGCGGGACTAGCACAGATACGCAGTATTTT. It encodes CASSEYGGTSTDTQYF.

The V gene is TRBV30, the J gene TRBJ1-5; unclear D gene. Germline V gene data show CDR1 as GTSNPN and CDR2 as SVGIG (reference sequence). The length of the CDR3 is 14 residues. The ends were cut back, 3 bases at V and 6 bases at J, with 15 bases in the middle. The CDR3 protein is CAWRVPGGSQPQHF. The CDR3 region has the DNA TGTGCCTGGAGGGTCCCGGGAGGTAGTCAGCCCCAGCATTTT.

The genes are TRBV6-5 and TRBJ1-1; 11 nucleotides align to TRBD1. J gave up 4 bases and V 5 bases, and 3 bases lay outside the gene matches. This CDR3 is 14 amino acids long. The V gene's germline CDR1 is MNHEY and CDR2 SVGAGI. The CDR3 is CASSPGTGGTEAFF. CDR3 nucleotides: TGTGCCAGCAGTCCTGGGACAGGGGGCACTGAAGCTTTCTTT.

The table lists this clone with a count of one. The chain recombines TRBV5-1 with TRBJ1-6, with 7 bases that match TRBD1. Germline V gene data show CDR1 as SGHRS and CDR2 as YFSETQ. V was clipped by 3 bases and J by 5 bases; unmatched bases: 5. The CDR3 consists of 15 residues. The CDR3 DNA sequence: TGCGCCAGCAGCTACCGACAGGGAAATAATTCACCCCTCCACTTT. Protein product: CASSYRQGNNSPLHF.

This clone was counted once. The chain joins TRBV27 to TRBJ2-7; D might be TRBD2 (5 bases). Germline loops: CDR1 MNHEY, CDR2 SMNVEV (reference sequence). V gave up 0 bases and J gave up 1 base, with 7 bases separating them. The CDR3 consists of 14 residues. The CDR3 sequence: CASSLSGRSYEQYF. The CDR3, as DNA: TGTGCCAGCAGTTTATCAGGGAGATCCTACGAGCAGTACTTC.

The chain is built from TRBV7-2 and TRBJ2-1, with 8 bases identical to TRBD2. CDR1 and CDR2 (germline): SGHTA, FQGNSA. The trim removed 5 bases at V and 5 bases at J, leaving 8 bases unmatched. The CDR3 runs 15 residues. CDR3 region: CASSPQAGVHNEQFF. The CDR3 DNA reads TGTGCCAGCAGCCCTCAAGCGGGAGTACACAATGAGCAGTTCTTC.

The chain employs TRBV4-2 and TRBJ2-1; 7 bases align to TRBD1. J was trimmed by 5 bases and V by 4 bases; bases with no gene match: 8. The germline V gene has CDR1 LGHNA and CDR2 YNFKEQ. This CDR3 contains 15 residues. DNA of the CDR3: TGTGCCAGCAGCCGACAGGGTGGCGGTAACAATGAGCAGTTCTTC. Translation gives CASSRQGGGNNEQFF.

This clone appeared a few times. The chain combines TRBV9 with TRBJ1-1; possibly TRBD1 for D (5 bases). From germline, CDR1 is SGDLS and CDR2 YYNGEE. V lost 0 bases to trimming and J lost 4 bases, with 10 bases between them. The CDR3 has 14 residues. The CDR3 region is CASSVAWGITEAFF. The DNA for the CDR3 is TGTGCCAGCAGCGTAGCATGGGGCATCACTGAAGCTTTCTTT.

This clone was counted a few times. The chain links TRBV12-3 or TRBV12-4 to TRBJ2-1, with a weak D call TRBD1 (6 bases). This CDR3 has 12 amino acids. Trimming shortened V by 2 bases and J by 7 bases, and 6 bases separated the two germline ends. The CDR3, as DNA: TGTGCCAGCAGTTTAAGGGGGAATGAGCAGTTCTTC. Translated: CASSLRGNEQFF.

The CDR3 coding sequence is TGTGCCAGCAAACGGGGACAGGGTTGGGGCTACACCTTC. Amino acids: CASKRGQGWGYTF. The chain combines TRBV12-3 or TRBV12-4 with TRBJ1-2, with 9 positions matching TRBD1. The CDR3 covers 13 residues. Trimming took 7 bases from V and 8 from J; bases not matched to a gene: 8.

This CDR3 reads CASSPGGNEKLFF. DNA of the CDR3: TGTGCCAGCAGCCCAGGGGGAAATGAAAAACTGTTTTTT. The chain combines TRBV2 with TRBJ1-4, with 7 bases lining up with TRBD1. CDR3 length: 13 residues. CDR1 and CDR2 from the germline V gene are SNHLY and FYNNEI. V dropped 6 bases and J dropped 5; count of bases not matched to a gene: 3.